This T cell receptor beta chain was captured in a study of T cell responses to AZD1222 COVID-19 vaccine. TCRdb's table, derived via immunoSEQ multiplex PCR, lists solely in-frame clones and lacks some. The top ten clones hold over 7.5% of a sample with more than 150,000 clones, around 93% of them seen once. About this clone itself: The antigen remains undetermined.

Whole-study results and caveats: Close to half of spike-specific TCRs reportedly recognize unmutated variant regions. Just five to seven people given AZD1222 tested seropositive at baseline. White British people made up most donors, females outnumbered males, and clonal diversity was possibly underestimated. Repertoires were collected only later (after the peak T cell response had occurred).

Sequencing was performed on peripheral blood, taken on day 0 of AZD1222 vaccination. The receptor comes from an adult in good health.

This CDR3 reads CAWSVPGPTQETQYF. In DNA form, the CDR3 reads TGTGCCTGGAGTGTTCCCGGGCCTACACAAGAGACCCAGTACTTC. The chain is built from TRBV30 and TRBJ2-5, with no clear D. Trimming took off 0 bases at V and 2 bases at J, with 13 bases between the two ends. The CDR3 contains 15 residues. Germline CDR1 and CDR2: GTSNPN and SVGIG (reference sequence).